Listed here are 11 T cell receptor beta chains from one sample, sequenced in a study of cytomegalovirus exposure and HLA in healthy donors. Clones were sequenced by immunoSEQ multiplex PCR, and TCRdb holds only the in-frame ones, with some missing. The table lists about 56,000 clones, 80% to 90% of them singletons. Sequences were obtained from PBMCs. The source of these receptors is a woman aged 18-29 years in good health and CMV-seronegative.

The chain has TRBV5-1 and TRBJ2-2, with a weak D call TRBD2 (5 bases). Germline loops: CDR1 SGHRS, CDR2 YFSETQ. The germline V and J ends were trimmed by 1 base and 6 bases, with 13 bases remaining between them. There are 15 residues in the CDR3. The CDR3 reads CASSLSGSWSGELFF. CDR3 in DNA: TGCGCCAGCAGCTTGTCTGGGAGTTGGTCCGGGGAGCTGTTTTTT.

The chain links TRBV19 to TRBJ2-3, with a possible D match to TRBD2 (7 bases). Trimming stripped 4 bases from V and 2 bases from J, with 16 bases between. Germline CDR1 is LNHDA and CDR2 is SQIVND (reference sequence). The CDR3 sequence is 16 residues long. The CDR3, as DNA: TGTGCCAGTAGTACTCAAGGGGGGGGTGACACAGATACGCAGTATTTT. Its protein product is CASSTQGGGDTDTQYF.

J is TRBJ1-3 and V is TRBV30, with no clear D. Germline V CDR1 and CDR2: GTSNPN, SVGIG (reference sequence). The CDR3 is 13 amino acids. V was clipped by 2 bases and J by 4 bases, with 9 bases between them. This CDR3 reads CAWSLGAGNTIYF. The CDR3 DNA is TGTGCCTGGAGTCTGGGAGCGGGAAACACCATATATTTT.

The chain is built from TRBV28 and TRBJ1-3; D gene ambiguous. The CDR3 is 16 amino acids. Germline CDR1 is MDHEN and CDR2 is SYDVKM. V shed 3 bases and J shed 2 bases, with 14 bases lying between them. CDR3 protein: CASSFWRTETGNTIYF. In nucleotides, the CDR3 is TGTGCCAGCAGTTTTTGGAGGACGGAGACTGGAAACACCATATATTTT. Together with reference TRBV28 and TRBJ1-3, the CDR3 gives the full variable domain: DVKVTQSSRYLVKRTGEKVFLECVQDMDHENMFWYRQDPGLGLRLIYFSYDVKMKEKGDIPEGYSVSREKKERFSLILESASTNQTSMYLCASSFWRTETGNTIYFGEGSWLTVV.

The chain uses TRBV27 and TRBJ2-3; 10 bases line up with TRBD2. The V gene's germline CDR1 is MNHEY and CDR2 SMNVEV (reference sequence). After removal of 2 bases from V and 4 bases from J, the junction contained 3 bases not matched to a gene. The CDR3 is 15 amino acids. The chain's CDR3 is CASSLSGGVPDTQYF. The CDR3 DNA reads TGTGCCAGCAGTTTAAGCGGGGGGGTCCCAGATACGCAGTATTTT.

The V and J genes are TRBV7-8 and TRBJ2-3; TRBD2 matches 10 bases. The trim removed 1 base at V and 4 bases at J, leaving 11 bases unmatched. Germline assignment: CDR1 SGHVS and CDR2 FQNEAQ. The CDR3 sequence is 18 residues long. CDR3 nucleotides: TGTGCCAGCAGCTTAGAGTCTAGGGCTAGCGGGGGCTCAGATACGCAGTATTTT. Protein sequence: CASSLESRASGGSDTQYF.

This chain links TRBV7-9 with TRBJ2-3; weak D call: TRBD1 (6 bases). Trimming stripped 2 bases from V and 7 bases from J, with 10 bases between. In germline, CDR1 is SEHNR, CDR2 FQNEAQ (reference sequence). The CDR3 is 13 amino acids. CDR3 nucleotide sequence: TGTGCCAGCAGCTTACAACAGGGATATACGCAGTATTTT. This translates into CASSLQQGYTQYF.

This rearrangement joins TRBV29-1 to TRBJ1-1; the D gene is possibly TRBD1 (5 bases). The CDR3 contains 13 residues. The V end was cut by 4 bases, the J end by 1 base, with 10 bases between. Looked up from germline, CDR1 is SQVTM and CDR2 is ANQGSEA. CDR3 coding DNA: TGCAGCGTTGCTGACAGTCCGAACACTGAAGCTTTCTTT. The encoded protein is CSVADSPNTEAFF.

Only a few counts were recorded for this clone. V and J are TRBV19 and TRBJ2-7, with D unclear. The germline gives CDR1 LNHDA, CDR2 SQIVND (reference sequence). V was shortened by 3 bases and J by 0 bases, with 9 bases between the two germline ends. The CDR3 is 14 residues long. CDR3: CASSITYLSYEQYF. For the CDR3, the DNA is TGTGCCAGTAGTATTACCTACCTCTCCTACGAGCAGTACTTC.

This rearrangement joins TRBV7-8 to TRBJ2-1; no clear D gene. The length of the CDR3 is 16 residues. Per germline, CDR1 SGHVS and CDR2 FQNEAQ. Trimming removed 1 base from V and 0 bases from J, with 10 bases in between. CDR3 nucleotide sequence: TGTGCCAGCAGCTTAGTAATACTAAGCTCCTACAATGAGCAGTTCTTC. This codes for CASSLVILSSYNEQFF.

The rearrangement links TRBV7-6 to TRBJ1-1, with D uncertain. V dropped 0 bases and J dropped 6 bases, with 8 bases sitting between them. The CDR3 is 13 residues long. CDR1 SGHVS and CDR2 FNYEAQ come from the germline V gene. Here the CDR3 DNA reads TGTGCCAGCAGCTTAGCGGGGAGACCTGAAGCTTTCTTT. Its protein is CASSLAGRPEAFF.